This TCR beta chain was sequenced in a study of Ad26.COV2.S vaccination and SARS-CoV-2 variants listed by TCRdb under 2021. Regarding the research as a whole: Donors in the vaccine arm were drawn from COV1001, a multicentre, randomized, double-blind, placebo-controlled phase I-IIa trial testing Ad26.COV2.S in healthy adults. Ad26.COV2.S was administered intramuscularly at 5 x 10^10 or 1 x 10^11 viral particles, either as a single shot or as two shots given 56 days apart. TCRbeta repertoire sequencing served as the tool for gauging how specific and how broad the SARS-CoV-2-reactive T cell receptors were following Ad26.COV2.S vaccination. A total of approximately 30 samples were included in the TCR-sequenced set, comprising around 20 Ad26.COV2.S vaccine recipients, 5 placebo recipients and 8 SARS-CoV-2 convalescent individuals. Trial participants were randomized into five groups of five, in which low-dose or high-dose Ad26.COV2.S was given once or twice, or placebo was given on both occasions. Investigators remained blinded to trial group allocation during experiments and outcome assessment. Points the paper makes about the study in general: The study was not powered for comparison of responses between vaccine doses or regimens. The authors noted that the TCR breadth and depth analyses may have underestimated total T cell responses. Spike-specific TCR breadth was higher in Ad26.COV2.S recipients than in placebo recipients (P = 0.0014). Substantial breadth of spike-specific CD8+ and CD4+ T cell responses was reported after vaccination. Vaccine and placebo recipients had similar non-spike TCR breadth, a finding consistent with the vaccine containing only spike.

TCRbeta CDR3 regions were sequenced with the immunoSEQ Assay. After extraction, genomic DNA underwent amplification by bias-controlled multiplex PCR, followed by high-throughput sequencing. The paper's processing steps were these. To quantify the absolute abundance of every unique TCRbeta CDR3 region, sequences were collapsed and filtered. T cell fraction was estimated by normalization of TCRbeta template counts to usable DNA, with usable DNA being measured through amplification of reference genes present in all nucleated cells. Repertoire TCRs were annotated as SARS-CoV-2-specific by exact matching of V gene, CDR3 amino acid sequence and J gene to a known reactive TCR set. The reference SARS-CoV-2 TCR set was derived from MIRA and filtered for enrichment in COVID-19-positive ImmuneCODE repertoires, a step that removed public or cross-reactive TCRs. Using the MIRA antigens, annotated TCRs were further analysed by specific ORF or by position within an ORF. Breadth was defined as the number of annotated unique rearrangements divided by the total number of unique productive rearrangements, and depth was defined as the summed frequency of the annotated unique rearrangements. Two-sided Wilcoxon rank-sum tests were used to compare TCR breadth between groups. TCRdb carries this immuneACCESS record with in-frame sequences only. Its versions omit some clonotypes, under half of them owing to an unresolved V gene in the studies checked, with the rest unexplained. V and J calls and clone size are those listed in that table; D and trimming were worked out from the DNA. This sample holds about 680,000 clones; around 92% were observed only once. Of the sample, around 1.5% falls within the top ten clones.

The treatment or condition tag for this specimen amounts to: 19 received Ad26.COV2.S at low or high dose, single or two shots; a few received placebo; per-sample allocation not given. Repertoires of vaccine and placebo recipients were sequenced from samples taken on day 63 after the first injection. Cohort 1b enrolled about two dozen adults aged 18-55 years at a single site in Boston, USA, between 29 July and 7 August 2020. Ad26.COV2.S consisted of a replication-incompetent adenovirus type 26 vector by which a prefusion-stabilized SARS-CoV-2 spike protein from the original Wuhan strain was expressed. As regards this clone: The antigen it binds to is not known. Per-nucleotide qualities are absent, and no much larger clonotype sits a single base away.

The CDR3 runs 14 residues from the cysteine to the phenylalanine. Only the CDR3 portion is preserved as DNA: 42 bases, with reading frame beginning at the first base. CDR1 and CDR2 are drawn from the germline V gene (reference sequence): LNHDA, SQIVND. V and J lose 4 bases and 2 bases, and a span of 12 bases separates them. The starting material was peripheral blood, obtained in a trial of Ad26.COV2.S vaccine versus placebo. The chain couples TRBV19 to TRBJ2-7; the D region is possibly TRBD1 or TRBD2, each matching across 5 bases. The receptor's source is a person aged 18-60 years who received the Ad26.COV2.S COVID-19 vaccine or a placebo. The CDR3 protein is CASSRGFLTYEQYF. The nucleotide sequence reads TGTGCCAGTAGTAGGGGGTTCCTTACCTACGAGCAGTACTTC.